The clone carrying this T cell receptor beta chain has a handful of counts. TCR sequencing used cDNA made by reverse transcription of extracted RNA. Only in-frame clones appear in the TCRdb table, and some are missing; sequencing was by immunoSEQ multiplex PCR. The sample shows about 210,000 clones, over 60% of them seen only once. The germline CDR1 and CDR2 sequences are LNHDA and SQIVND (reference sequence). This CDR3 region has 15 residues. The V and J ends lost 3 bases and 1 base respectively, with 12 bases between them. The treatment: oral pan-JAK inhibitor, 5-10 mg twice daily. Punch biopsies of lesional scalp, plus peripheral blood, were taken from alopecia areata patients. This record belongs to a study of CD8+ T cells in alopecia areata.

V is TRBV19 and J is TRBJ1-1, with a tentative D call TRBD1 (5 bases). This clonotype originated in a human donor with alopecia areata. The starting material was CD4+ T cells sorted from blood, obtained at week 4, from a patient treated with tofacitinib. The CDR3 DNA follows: TGTGCCAGTAGTATGCAGGGAGGAGGGAACACTGAAGCTTTCTTT. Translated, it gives CASSMQGGGNTEAFF.